This T cell receptor (beta chain) was sequenced for a study of blood T cell repertoires in COVID-19. Study in general: From the United States, Italy and Spain came samples of acute and convalescent COVID-19.

Assay: immunoSEQ multiplex PCR; the TCRdb copy retains only in-frame clones and omits some. Here the sample spans about 300,000 clones, roughly 91% being singletons. This receptor was obtained from a woman aged 45-59 years who had been exposed to COVID-19. Sequenced: PBMCs or T cells enriched from blood (not recorded which).

CDR3: CASSPPSRPYEQYF. As DNA, the CDR3 is TGTGCCAGCTCACCACCTTCGCGCCCCTACGAGCAGTACTTC. This chain uses TRBV18 with TRBJ2-7; D unclear. The CDR3 is 14 amino acids. From germline, CDR1 is KGHSH and CDR2 LQKENI. The germline V and J ends were trimmed by 0 bases and 2 bases, with 8 bases remaining between them.